The following is a T cell receptor beta chain sequence with its context. Its target is unknown. The data derive from a study of siplizumab effects on memory and regulatory T cells. Study observations and caveats: Naive or memory phenotype was unassignable for roughly 80-96% of proliferating CD4+ or CD8+ clones. Poor capture below about 10^-5 frequency left most alloreactive clones unmapped to unstimulated subsets. Confirmation was lacking for the suppressive function of proliferating Tregs derived from siplizumab cultures.

Sequenced by immunoSEQ multiplex PCR; TCRdb stores in-frame clones only, minus some. Altogether some 110,000 clones are present, roughly 91% being singletons, with the ten largest covering 0.32%. The sample was CD4+ T cells sorted from blood. This receptor was taken from a human donor in good health.

The DNA of the CDR3 is TGTGCCAGCACCTCCTCCGGGACAGGGACCTCCTACGAGCAGTACTTC. Protein: CASTSSGTGTSYEQYF. The rearrangement links TRBV6-6 to TRBJ2-7; 9 bases map to TRBD1. Germline CDR1 reads MNHNY; CDR2 reads SVGAGI (reference sequence). V shed 7 bases and J 0 bases; nucleotides not matched to a gene: 10. The CDR3 has 16 amino acids.